The table lists the clone carrying this T cell receptor (beta chain) with a few counts. The germline gives CDR1 SEHNR, CDR2 FQNEAQ (reference sequence). This CDR3 has 13 residues. The V end lost 4 bases, the J end lost 4 bases, and 10 bases lay between the germline ends. The PCR used 60 Vbeta and 13 Jbeta primers. The assay was immunoSEQ multiplex PCR, and TCRdb's table has in-frame clones only and misses some. The data show over 80,000 clones, more than 55% seen once. This entry belongs to a study of cytomegalovirus exposure and HLA in healthy donors. The genes are TRBV7-9 and TRBJ1-2; D not resolved. This clonotype was obtained from a boy aged 10-17 years in good health and CMV-seropositive. The specimen sequenced was PBMCs. The CDR3 here is CASSSQVPYGYTF. As DNA, the CDR3 is TGTGCCAGCAGCTCCCAGGTACCCTATGGCTACACCTTC.